The 14 T cell receptor beta chains listed next were all sequenced from one sample in a study of T cell repertoires in cytomegalovirus infection. TCRdb used MiXCR to reprocess the reads, holding one entry per CDR3 protein. The sample lists under 600,000 distinct CDR3 sequences; approximately 15% were seen once. Sequences were obtained from CD8+ T cells from PBMCs. These TCRs come from a human donor in good health (CMV status not recorded). Some clones in this sample may be carry-over from other donors' samples.

This clonotype occurred many times. The chain has TRBV7-6 and TRBJ2-2; a possible D gene is TRBD2 (5 bases). The ends were cut back, 0 bases at V and 0 bases at J, with 11 bases in the middle. The CDR3 consists of 17 residues. The germline V gene has CDR1 SGHVS and CDR2 FNYEAQ. In nucleotides, the CDR3 is TGTGCCAGCAGCTTAGCCCGGCGGGCCGCGAACACCGGGGAGCTGTTTTTT. Amino acids: CASSLARRAANTGELFF.

The J gene is TRBJ1-2, the V gene TRBV20-1, with TRBD1 matching over 7 bases. Per germline, CDR1 DFQATT and CDR2 SNEGSKA (reference sequence). This CDR3 comprises 14 residues. J lost 6 bases, V lost 1 base, and 8 bases had no gene match. The CDR3 protein is CSARGITGEDGYTF. Written as DNA, the CDR3 is TGCAGTGCTAGAGGTATAACAGGGGAGGATGGCTACACCTTC.

This clonotype was counted many times. The gene calls are TRBV7-9 and TRBJ2-3, with a tentative D call TRBD2 (6 bases). CDR1 is SEHNR, CDR2 FQNEAQ, per germline (reference sequence). The V end was cut by 2 bases, the J end by 4 bases, with 16 bases between. The CDR3 runs 16 residues. The CDR3 here is CASSLSFGGSPDTQYF. The CDR3, as DNA: TGTGCCAGCAGCTTATCGTTTGGGGGGAGTCCAGATACGCAGTATTTT.

This clonotype occurred many times. The J gene is TRBJ1-2, the V gene TRBV27; D is unresolved. This CDR3 is built from 11 residues. Deletions cut 8 bases from V and 2 bases from J, with 6 bases between. CDR1 and CDR2 from the germline V gene are MNHEY and SMNVEV (reference sequence). This chain's CDR3 is CASLGNYGYTF. DNA of the CDR3: TGTGCCAGCCTCGGGAACTATGGCTACACCTTC.

Points on this clonotype: A much more abundant neighbour one base away suggests this may be a read error. This chain uses TRBV2 with TRBJ2-1; 10 bases are shared with TRBD1. The V gene's germline CDR1 is SNHLY and CDR2 FYNNEI. The J segment lost 4 bases and the V segment lost 6 bases, leaving 6 bases of the junction unmatched. The CDR3 consists of 15 residues. DNA of the CDR3: TGTGCCAGCAGCCCCGGGACAGGGGAGTACAATGAGCAGTTCTTC. Translation gives CASSPGTGEYNEQFF.

The chain combines TRBV9 with TRBJ1-1, with D perhaps matching TRBD1 (5 bases). This CDR3 has 16 amino acids. Deletions cut 10 bases from V and 4 bases from J, with 26 bases between. In germline, CDR1 is SGDLS, CDR2 YYNGEE. CDR3 DNA sequence: TGTGCCTCGTCGGAGAGCCAGGGCTTTATCGGCACTGAAGCTTTCTTT. Translating gives CASSESQGFIGTEAFF. The variable domain in full, with the rest retrieved from reference TRBV9 and TRBJ1-1, is DSGVTQTPKHLITATGQRVTLRCSPRSGDLSVYWYQQSLDQGLQFLIQYYNGEERAKGNILERFSAQQFPDLHSELNLSSLELGDSALYFCASSESQGFIGTEAFFGQGTRLTVV.

The CDR3 DNA reads as TGTGCCAGCAGTTCCCCGGGGGAAGGCGACCTCTACAATGAGCAGTTCTTC. Protein product: CASSSPGEGDLYNEQFF. This chain links TRBV28 with TRBJ2-1; weak D call: TRBD2 (6 bases). The CDR3 runs to 17 residues. The ends were cut back, 4 bases at V and 3 bases at J, with 19 bases in the middle. The germline V gene has CDR1 MDHEN and CDR2 SYDVKM.

This clonotype appeared many times. The J gene is TRBJ2-5, the V gene TRBV7-7, with 8 bases aligning to TRBD2. The germline V gene encodes CDR1 SSHAT and CDR2 FNYEAQ (reference sequence). This CDR3 contains 15 residues. Trimming took 1 base from V and 1 from J; bases not matched to a gene: 2. The CDR3 region has the DNA TGTGCCAGCAGCTTAGTACTAGCGGCCCAAGAGACCCAGTACTTC. Amino acids: CASSLVLAAQETQYF.

This clonotype was recorded many times. The chain couples TRBV28 to TRBJ1-3; D uncertain. Germline CDR1 reads MDHEN; CDR2 reads SYDVKM. The CDR3 length is 15 residues. V lost 2 bases, J lost 4 bases, and 12 bases lay in between. CDR3 coding DNA: TGTGCCAGCAGTTTAAGGGCGGAGAAAGGAAACACCATATATTTT. It codes for CASSLRAEKGNTIYF.

CDR3 DNA: TGTGCCAGTAGCCCCATAGAAGGGCGGAACGAGCAGTACTTC. It codes for CASSPIEGRNEQYF. The J gene is TRBJ2-7, the V gene TRBV19; D uncertain. From germline, CDR1 is LNHDA and CDR2 SQIVND (reference sequence). With 6 bases removed from V and 5 bases from J, the gap between germline ends came to 17 bases. This CDR3 comprises 14 residues. Full variable domain (missing parts from reference TRBV19 and TRBJ2-7): DGGITQSPKYLFRKEGQNVTLSCEQNLNHDAMYWYRQDPGQGLRLIYYSQIVNDFQKGDIAEGYSVSREKKESFPLTVTSAQKNPTAFYLCASSPIEGRNEQYFGPGTRLTVT.

In the case of this clonotype: A much larger clone differs by one base, so this may be a read error. The chain joins TRBV4-2 to TRBJ2-1; 8 bases line up with TRBD2. Germline lookup yields CDR1 LGHNA and CDR2 YNFKEQ. CDR3 length equals 18 residues. V gave up 1 base and J gave up 4 bases; unmatched junction bases: 12. The CDR3 DNA follows: TGTGCCAGCAGCCAAGGGACTAGCTGGCTTGGGATGTACAATGAGCAGTTCTTC. Protein: CASSQGTSWLGMYNEQFF.

This clonotype has only a few counts. The rearrangement links TRBV4-2 to TRBJ1-1; TRBD1 matches 7 bases. Trimming cost V 0 bases and J 0 bases; bases outside gene matches: 4. The CDR3 loop spans 16 amino acids. Germline CDR1 LGHNA, CDR2 YNFKEQ. CDR3: CASSQEQGVMNTEAFF. CDR3 DNA: TGTGCCAGCAGCCAAGAGCAGGGGGTAATGAACACTGAAGCTTTCTTT.

This chain joins TRBV27 and TRBJ1-1; no clear D. CDR1 and CDR2 from the germline V gene are MNHEY and SMNVEV (reference sequence). V shed 5 bases and J shed 2 bases, with 12 bases lying between them. The CDR3 loop spans 14 amino acids. The chain's CDR3 is CASSPYSTNTEAFF. The CDR3 DNA reads TGTGCCAGCAGTCCTTACTCGACTAACACTGAAGCTTTCTTT.

This clonotype was picked up a small number of times. The chain combines TRBV19 with TRBJ1-5; 7 nucleotides agree with TRBD1. CDR1 is LNHDA and CDR2 is SQIVND in the germline V gene (reference sequence). There are 14 residues in the CDR3. V shed 6 bases, J shed 3 bases, and the junction held 5 bases outside the gene matches. Here the CDR3 DNA reads TGTGCCAGTAGCTTACAGGGGATCAATCAGCCCCAGCATTTT. Translating gives CASSLQGINQPQHF.